The TCR beta chain under discussion was sequenced for a study of T cells in Graves' hyperthyroidism and ophthalmopathy. V shed 3 bases and J shed 1 base, with 9 bases lying between them. The CDR3 is 14 residues long. Germline lookup yields CDR1 SGHTA and CDR2 FQGNSA. From RNA transcripts, TCR beta CDR3 regions were amplified. A first-round RT-PCR of the TCR CDR3 used the HTBI primer set. From the multiplex PCR reads, TCRdb called clonotypes with MiXCR, one entry per CDR3 protein. The sample records under 650,000 distinct CDR3 sequences, around 16% being singletons. The sequencing input was blood. V is TRBV7-2 and J is TRBJ1-1, with a weak D call TRBD1 (5 bases). The sequence was obtained from a woman aged 25 to 39 with Graves' hyperthyroidism. CDR3 loop: CASSFSGTNTEAFF. CDR3 DNA: TGTGCCAGCAGCTTTAGCGGGACGAACACTGAAGCTTTCTTT.